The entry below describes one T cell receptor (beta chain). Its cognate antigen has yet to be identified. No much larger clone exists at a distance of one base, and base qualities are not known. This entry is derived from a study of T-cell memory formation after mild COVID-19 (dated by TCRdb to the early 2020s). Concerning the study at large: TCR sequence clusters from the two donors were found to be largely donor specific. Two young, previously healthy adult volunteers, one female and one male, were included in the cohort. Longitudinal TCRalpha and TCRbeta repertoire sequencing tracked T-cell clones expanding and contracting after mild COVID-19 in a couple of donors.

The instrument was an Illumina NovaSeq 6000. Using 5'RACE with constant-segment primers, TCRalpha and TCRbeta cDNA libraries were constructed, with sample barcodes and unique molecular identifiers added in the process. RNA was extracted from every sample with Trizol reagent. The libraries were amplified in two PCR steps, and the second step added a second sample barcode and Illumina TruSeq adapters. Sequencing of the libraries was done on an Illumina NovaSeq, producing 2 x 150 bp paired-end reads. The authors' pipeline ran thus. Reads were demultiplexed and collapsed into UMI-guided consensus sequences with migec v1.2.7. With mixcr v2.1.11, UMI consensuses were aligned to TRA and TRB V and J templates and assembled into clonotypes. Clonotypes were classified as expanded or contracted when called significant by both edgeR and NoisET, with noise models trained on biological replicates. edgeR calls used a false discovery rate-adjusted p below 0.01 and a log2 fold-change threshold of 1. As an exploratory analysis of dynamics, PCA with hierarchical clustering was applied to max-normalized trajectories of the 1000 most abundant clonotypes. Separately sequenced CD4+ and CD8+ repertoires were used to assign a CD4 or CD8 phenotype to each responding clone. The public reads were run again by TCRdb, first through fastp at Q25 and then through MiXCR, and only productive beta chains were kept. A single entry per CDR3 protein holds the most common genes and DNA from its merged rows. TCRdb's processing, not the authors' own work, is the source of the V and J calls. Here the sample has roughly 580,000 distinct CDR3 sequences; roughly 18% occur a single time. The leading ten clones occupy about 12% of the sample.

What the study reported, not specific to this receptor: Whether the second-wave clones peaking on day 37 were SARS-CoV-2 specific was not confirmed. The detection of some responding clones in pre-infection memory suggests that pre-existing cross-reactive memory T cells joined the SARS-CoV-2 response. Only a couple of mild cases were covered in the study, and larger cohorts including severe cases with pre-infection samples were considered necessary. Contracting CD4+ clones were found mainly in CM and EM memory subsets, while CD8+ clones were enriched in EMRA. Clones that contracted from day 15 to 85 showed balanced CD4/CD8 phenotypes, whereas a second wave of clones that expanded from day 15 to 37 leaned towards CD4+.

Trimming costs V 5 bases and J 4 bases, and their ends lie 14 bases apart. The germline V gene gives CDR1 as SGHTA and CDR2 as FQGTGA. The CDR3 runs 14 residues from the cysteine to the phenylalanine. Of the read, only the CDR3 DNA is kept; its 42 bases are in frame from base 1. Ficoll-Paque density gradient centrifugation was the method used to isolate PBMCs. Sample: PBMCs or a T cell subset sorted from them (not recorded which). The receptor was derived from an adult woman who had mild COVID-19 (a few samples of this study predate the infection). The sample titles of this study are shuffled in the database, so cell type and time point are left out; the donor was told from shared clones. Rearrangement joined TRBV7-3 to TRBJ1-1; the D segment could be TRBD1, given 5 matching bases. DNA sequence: TGTGCCAGCAGCCCATGGGGGGGAACCACTGAAGCTTTCTTT. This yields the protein CASSPWGGTTEAFF.